A single sample is the source of the 2 T cell receptor beta chains below, sequenced in a study of metastatic and nonmetastatic thyroid tumors. No patient had received any treatment before thyroid surgery. TCRdb ran MiXCR on the PCR reads. The table shows about 23,000 clones, with around a fifth occurring only once. Specimen: blood. These receptors originate from a male donor with papillary thyroid cancer or a benign thyroid nodule (not recorded which). Some clones in this sample may be carry-over from other donors' samples.

This clone has a count of ten or more. The V gene is TRBV30, the J gene TRBJ1-2; D ambiguous. V lost 5 bases and J lost 0, with 10 bases in between. Germline V gene data show CDR1 as GTSNPN and CDR2 as SVGIG (reference sequence). This CDR3 has 13 amino acids. The CDR3 loop reads CAWGVTANYGYTF. The CDR3 DNA reads as TGTGCCTGGGGGGTTACAGCTAACTATGGCTACACCTTC.

This clone was recorded many times. The same CDR3 can be traced to other DNA sequences in this sample. The genes are TRBV20-1 and TRBJ2-4; D unresolved. Germline loops: CDR1 DFQATT, CDR2 SNEGSKA (reference sequence). This CDR3 spans 13 amino acids. Trimming cost V 4 bases and J 0 bases, with 7 bases left between them. For the CDR3, the DNA is TGCAGTGCTAATAGGGTAGCCAAAAACATTCAGTACTTC. It yields the protein CSANRVAKNIQYF.